The 24 T cell receptor beta chains presented below share a single source sample, sequenced in a study of regulatory T cells in long-lasting Graves disease. Sequencing libraries for TCR beta were prepared with iRepertoire HTBI primers and Arm-PCR of CDR3 regions. TCRdb reprocessed the multiplex PCR reads with MiXCR, giving one entry per CDR3 protein. The sample lists approximately 380,000 distinct CDR3 sequences, roughly 20% occurring once. The time point here: persistent/refractory GD, antithyroid drugs over 5 years with positive TRAb. Construction of the TCR library relied on RNA isolated from PBMCs. Sample: peripheral blood mononuclear cells (PBMCs), taken when the disease was refractory, from a patient treated with antithyroid drugs. These receptors were taken from a female donor with Graves disease.

The sample holds many counts of this clonotype. V usage is TRBV12-5 and J usage is TRBJ1-4; D uncertain. Germline V gene data show CDR1 as LGHNT and CDR2 as FRNRAP. V gave up 0 bases and J gave up 7 bases, with 6 bases separating them. The CDR3 has 13 amino acids. DNA for the CDR3: TGTGCTAGTGGTTTGGTACGAGGTGAAAAACTGTTTTTT. Protein: CASGLVRGEKLFF.

The V and J genes are TRBV7-2 and TRBJ2-1; TRBD2 matches at 11 bases. Germline V gene sequence: CDR1 SGHTA, CDR2 FQGNSA. V was pared by 1 base and J by 9 bases, with 5 bases of the junction left unmatched. CDR3 length: 15 residues. The DNA of the CDR3 is TGTGCCAGCAGCTTAGAGGGACTAGCGGCCGCTGAGCAGTTCTTC. It yields the protein CASSLEGLAAAEQFF.

V and J are TRBV5-1 and TRBJ1-2, with D possibly TRBD1 on 6 matching bases. CDR1 is SGHRS, CDR2 YFSETQ, per germline. Trimming pared 3 bases from V and 4 bases from J, leaving 10 bases between. The CDR3 covers 13 residues. The DNA of the CDR3 is TGCGCCAGCAGCTATACAGGGATCTATGGCTACACCTTC. Its protein product is CASSYTGIYGYTF.

The chain is built from TRBV7-9 and TRBJ2-2; 12 bases are a match to TRBD2. The CDR3 contains 16 residues. The germline gives CDR1 SEHNR, CDR2 FQNEAQ (reference sequence). Losses at the gene ends were 2 bases for V and 6 bases for J; bases not matched to a gene: 4. The CDR3 here is CASSLLAGGFPGELFF. The DNA of the CDR3 is TGTGCCAGCAGCTTACTAGCGGGAGGGTTCCCCGGGGAGCTGTTTTTT.

This clonotype was picked up one time. This probably arose from a read error, given a far larger clone one base away. This sequence joins TRBV7-8 and TRBJ1-1; unclear D gene. The germline CDR1 and CDR2 sequences are SGHVS and FQNEAQ. Trimming took 10 bases from V and 2 from J, leaving 17 bases between them. The CDR3 covers 14 residues. CDR3 residues: CANSFDQINTEAFF. CDR3 bases: TGTGCCAACAGTTTCGACCAAATCAACACTGAAGCTTTCTTT.

This clonotype was counted at least ten times. The V and J genes are TRBV7-8 and TRBJ2-6, with 8 positions matching TRBD2. The CDR3 consists of 18 residues. Per germline, CDR1 SGHVS and CDR2 FQNEAQ. The trim removed 1 base at V and 0 bases at J, leaving 5 bases unmatched. The DNA of the CDR3 is TGTGCCAGCAGCTTAGTGGGACTAGACTTCTCTGGGGCCAACGTCCTGACTTTC. As protein: CASSLVGLDFSGANVLTF. Based on the CDR3 plus reference TRBV7-8 and TRBJ2-6, the full variable domain is GAGVSQSPRYKVAKRGQDVALRCDPISGHVSLFWYQQALGQGPEFLTYFQNEAQLDKSGLPSDRFFAERPEGSVSTLKIQRTQQEDSAVYLCASSLVGLDFSGANVLTFGAGSRLTVL.

Of note for this clonotype: A much larger clonotype is one base distant, so this may be a read error. The CDR3 is CASSSGGRAKNVQYF. The CDR3 DNA reads as TGTGCCAGCAGTTCGGGAGGGCGGGCCAAAAACGTTCAGTACTTC. The chain is built from TRBV12-3 or TRBV12-4 and TRBJ2-4; 8 nucleotides match TRBD2. The CDR3 loop spans 15 amino acids.

The chain joins TRBV7-2 to TRBJ2-2, with D tentatively TRBD1 or TRBD2 (5 bases each). V lost 1 base and J 4 bases, leaving 10 bases between the germline ends. This CDR3 region has 15 residues. The germline V gene has CDR1 SGHTA and CDR2 FQGNSA. The CDR3 region is CASSLVGVVTGELFF. The CDR3 nucleotides read TGTGCCAGCAGCTTAGTGGGGGTGGTCACCGGGGAGCTGTTTTTT.

This clonotype was seen many times. The chain employs TRBV7-2 and TRBJ2-7; D ambiguous. V was pared by 4 bases and J by 0 bases, with 13 bases between. Per germline, CDR1 SGHTA and CDR2 FQGNSA. The CDR3 has 15 residues. This CDR3 is CASSSKTASSYEQYF. The CDR3 DNA follows: TGTGCCAGCAGCTCCAAGACCGCCAGCTCCTACGAGCAGTACTTC.

This clonotype showed up many times. CDR3 sequence: CAIRRQGTDTGELFF. The CDR3 nucleotides read TGTGCCATCAGAAGACAGGGGACAGACACCGGGGAGCTGTTTTTT. V usage is TRBV10-3 and J usage is TRBJ2-2; TRBD1 aligns across 8 bases. The CDR3 has 15 residues. Per germline, CDR1 ENHRY and CDR2 SYGVKD. The trim removed 6 bases at V and 3 bases at J, leaving 6 bases unmatched.

This clonotype was seen repeatedly, ten times or more. The chain combines TRBV28 with TRBJ2-7; D is ambiguous. The germline V gene has CDR1 MDHEN and CDR2 SYDVKM. CDR3 length: 16 amino acids. Trimming took off 1 base at V and 0 bases at J, with 13 bases between the two ends. The chain's CDR3 is CASSLSFALPSYEQYF. The DNA for the CDR3 is TGTGCCAGCAGTTTATCGTTTGCGCTACCCTCCTACGAGCAGTACTTC.

The sample holds many counts of this clonotype. The chain employs TRBV2 and TRBJ2-1, with 10 bases identical to TRBD2. The V segment lost 2 bases and the J segment 5 bases; nucleotides outside the gene matches: 12. The CDR3 spans 18 residues. Germline V gene sequence: CDR1 SNHLY, CDR2 FYNNEI. CDR3 in amino acids: CASSEFGVGTSVDNEQFF. CDR3 coding DNA: TGTGCCAGCAGTGAATTTGGCGTGGGGACTAGCGTCGACAATGAGCAGTTCTTC.

This clonotype was detected only a few times. The rearrangement uses TRBV30 and TRBJ1-2; 10 bases match TRBD1. CDR1 GTSNPN and CDR2 SVGIG come from the germline V gene (reference sequence). Trimming removed 2 bases from V and 8 bases from J; junction bases left unmatched: 11. CDR3 length equals 15 residues. The CDR3 loop is CAWSPPGQGIGGYTF. CDR3 coding DNA: TGTGCCTGGAGTCCACCGGGACAGGGGATTGGAGGCTACACCTTC.

This clonotype occurred a few times. The rearrangement uses TRBV5-1 and TRBJ2-7, with D possibly being TRBD2 (5 bases). The germline gives CDR1 SGHRS, CDR2 YFSETQ. This CDR3 has 16 residues. V shed 3 bases and J shed 3 bases, with 19 bases lying between them. The chain's CDR3 is CASSSGRGSDYYEQYF. CDR3 in DNA: TGCGCCAGCAGCTCAGGCCGGGGATCGGATTACTACGAGCAGTACTTC. Based on the CDR3 plus reference TRBV5-1 and TRBJ2-7, the full variable domain is KAGVTQTPRYLIKTRGQQVTLSCSPISGHRSVSWYQQTPGQGLQFLFEYFSETQRNKGNFPGRFSGRQFSNSRSEMNVSTLELGDSALYLCASSSGRGSDYYEQYFGPGTRLTVT.

This clonotype has at least ten counts. The rearrangement links TRBV7-9 to TRBJ1-5; 10 bases map to TRBD1. The CDR3 has 16 residues. V lost 2 bases, J lost 6 bases, and 7 bases stayed unmatched. Germline CDR1 and CDR2: SEHNR and FQNEAQ (reference sequence). DNA for the CDR3: TGTGCCAGCAGCTTATCCTTCGGACAGGGGGGTCAGCCCCAGCATTTT. It is translated as CASSLSFGQGGQPQHF.

This clonotype was detected a few times. In DNA form, the CDR3 reads TGCAGTGTCTCTGACAGGGCCTCCTACGAGCAGTACTTC. This translates into CSVSDRASYEQYF. The chain combines TRBV20-1 with TRBJ2-7; 7 nucleotides agree with TRBD1. This CDR3 region has 13 residues. Per the germline V gene, CDR1 is DFQATT and CDR2 is SNEGSKA (reference sequence). V shed 7 bases and J 0 bases; nucleotides not matched to a gene: 6.

The chain uses TRBV27 and TRBJ2-6; 8 nucleotides match TRBD1. CDR1 and CDR2 from the germline V gene are MNHEY and SMNVEV (reference sequence). V was clipped by 3 bases and J by 6 bases; unmatched bases: 4. The CDR3 is made up of 15 amino acids. CDR3 sequence reads: CASSLTGDVANVLTF. The CDR3 DNA reads TGTGCCAGCAGTTTGACAGGGGACGTGGCCAACGTCCTGACTTTC.

This sequence joins TRBV7-2 and TRBJ2-5, with no clear D. The CDR3 extends over 13 amino acids. V was clipped by 4 bases and J by 2 bases, with 8 bases between them. Germline assignment: CDR1 SGHTA and CDR2 FQGNSA. CDR3 DNA sequence: TGTGCCAGCAGCTCGCCGAATCAAGAGACCCAGTACTTC. Amino acid sequence: CASSSPNQETQYF.

This clonotype was seen a handful of times. V usage is TRBV18 and J usage is TRBJ2-5, with 11 bases matching TRBD1. J lost 4 bases, V lost 6 bases, and 4 bases had no gene match. Germline loops: CDR1 KGHSH, CDR2 LQKENI. The CDR3 is made up of 14 amino acids. The CDR3 loop is CASSVDRGRETQYF. The DNA of the CDR3 is TGTGCCAGCTCGGTGGACAGGGGGCGAGAGACCCAGTACTTC.

Turning to this clonotype: At one boundary the junction diverges from the germline segment, which might be a read error. V and J are TRBV20-1 and TRBJ1-1; possible D gene TRBD1, 6 bases. The CDR3 spans 15 residues. The V gene's germline CDR1 is DFQATT and CDR2 SNEGSKA (reference sequence). The CDR3 loop is CSARDLGNWDTEASF. The DNA of the CDR3 is TGCAGTGCTAGAGATCTTGGGAACTGGGACACTGAAGCTTCCTTT.

This clonotype was counted at least ten times. The chain combines TRBV28 with TRBJ2-7; TRBD1 agrees at 8 bases. The CDR3 is 13 amino acids. The J segment lost 4 bases and the V segment lost 4 bases, leaving 3 bases of the junction unmatched. Germline V lookup: CDR1 MDHEN, CDR2 SYDVKM. The CDR3 loop is CASSWGQAYEQYF. The DNA for the CDR3 is TGTGCCAGCAGTTGGGGACAGGCTTACGAGCAGTACTTC. Based on the CDR3 plus reference TRBV28 and TRBJ2-7, the full variable domain is DVKVTQSSRYLVKRTGEKVFLECVQDMDHENMFWYRQDPGLGLRLIYFSYDVKMKEKGDIPEGYSVSREKKERFSLILESASTNQTSMYLCASSWGQAYEQYFGPGTRLTVT.

This clonotype has more than one count but fewer than ten. The rearrangement links TRBV20-1 to TRBJ2-7; D not resolved. Germline lookup yields CDR1 DFQATT and CDR2 SNEGSKA (reference sequence). The CDR3 extends over 13 amino acids. V gave up 5 bases and J gave up 6 bases, with 17 bases separating them. CDR3 region: CSAPMDRALEQYF. The CDR3 DNA is TGCAGTGCTCCCATGGACCGGGCCCTCGAGCAGTACTTC.

In its sample, this clonotype was seen many times. The V call is TRBV20-1, the J call TRBJ1-1; D gene ambiguous. The CDR3 spans 15 residues. Germline values: CDR1 DFQATT, CDR2 SNEGSKA (reference sequence). V lost 0 bases and J 0 bases, leaving 11 bases between the germline ends. As DNA, the CDR3 is TGCAGTGCTAGAGATAGGGCAGAGCTGAACACTGAAGCTTTCTTT. Translation: CSARDRAELNTEAFF.

V gene TRBV12-3 or TRBV12-4 combines with J gene TRBJ2-1; 8 bases agree with TRBD2. Losses at the gene ends were 3 bases for V and 7 bases for J; bases not matched to a gene: 8. The CDR3 runs to 15 residues. This chain's CDR3 is CASSLGGRRGNEQFF. For the CDR3, the DNA is TGTGCCAGCAGTTTGGGCGGGAGGAGGGGTAATGAGCAGTTCTTC.